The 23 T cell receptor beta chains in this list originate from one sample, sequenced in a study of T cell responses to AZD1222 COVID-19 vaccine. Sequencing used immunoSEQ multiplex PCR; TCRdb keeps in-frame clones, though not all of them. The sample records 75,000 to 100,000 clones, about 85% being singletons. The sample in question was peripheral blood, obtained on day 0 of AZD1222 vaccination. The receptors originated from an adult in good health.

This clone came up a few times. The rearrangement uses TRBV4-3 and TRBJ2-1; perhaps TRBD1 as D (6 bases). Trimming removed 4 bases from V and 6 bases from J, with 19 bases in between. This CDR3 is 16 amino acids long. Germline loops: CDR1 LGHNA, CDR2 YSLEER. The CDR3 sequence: CASSPSDRLLRNEQFF. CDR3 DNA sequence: TGCGCCAGCAGCCCCTCCGACAGGCTTCTCCGCAATGAGCAGTTCTTC.

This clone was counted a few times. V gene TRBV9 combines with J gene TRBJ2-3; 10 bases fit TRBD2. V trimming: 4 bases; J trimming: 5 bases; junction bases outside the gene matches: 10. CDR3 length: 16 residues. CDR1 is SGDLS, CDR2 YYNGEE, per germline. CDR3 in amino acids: CASSQDASGGGDTQYF. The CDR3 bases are TGTGCCAGCAGCCAAGACGCTAGCGGGGGCGGAGATACGCAGTATTTT.

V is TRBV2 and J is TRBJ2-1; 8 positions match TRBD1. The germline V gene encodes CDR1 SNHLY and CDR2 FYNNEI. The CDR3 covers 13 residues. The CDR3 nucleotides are TGTGCTATACAGGACAGGGCGTACAATGAGCAGTTCTTC. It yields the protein CAIQDRAYNEQFF.

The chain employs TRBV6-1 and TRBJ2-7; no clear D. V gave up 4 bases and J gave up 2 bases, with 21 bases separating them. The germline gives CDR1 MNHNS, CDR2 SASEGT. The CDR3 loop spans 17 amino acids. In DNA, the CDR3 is TGTGCCAGCAGTGGGTTTCTTCTTCGGACGGAGCCCTACGAGCAGTACTTC. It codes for CASSGFLLRTEPYEQYF.

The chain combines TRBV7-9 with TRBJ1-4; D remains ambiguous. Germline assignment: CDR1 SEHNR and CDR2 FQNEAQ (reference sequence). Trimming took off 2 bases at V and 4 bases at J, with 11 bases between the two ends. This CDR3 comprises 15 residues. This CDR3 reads CASSLPRPYNEKLFF. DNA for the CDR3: TGTGCCAGCAGCTTACCCCGGCCCTATAATGAAAAACTGTTTTTT.

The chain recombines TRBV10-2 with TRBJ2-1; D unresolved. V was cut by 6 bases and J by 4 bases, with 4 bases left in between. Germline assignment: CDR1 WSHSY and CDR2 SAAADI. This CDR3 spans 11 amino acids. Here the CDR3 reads CASRQYNEQFF. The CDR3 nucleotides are TGCGCCAGCAGACAATACAATGAGCAGTTCTTC.

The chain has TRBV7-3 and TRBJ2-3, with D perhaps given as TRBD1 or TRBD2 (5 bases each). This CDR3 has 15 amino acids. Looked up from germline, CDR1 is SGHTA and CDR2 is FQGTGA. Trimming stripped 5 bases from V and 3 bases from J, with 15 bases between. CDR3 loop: CASSRDGPSTDTQYF. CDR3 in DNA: TGTGCCAGCAGCCGGGACGGCCCCAGTACAGATACGCAGTATTTT. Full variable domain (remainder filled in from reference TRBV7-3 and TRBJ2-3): GAGVSQTPSNKVTEKGKYVELRCDPISGHTALYWYRQSLGQGPEFLIYFQGTGAADDSGLPNDRFFAVRPEGSVSTLKIQRTERGDSAVYLCASSRDGPSTDTQYFGPGTRLTVL.

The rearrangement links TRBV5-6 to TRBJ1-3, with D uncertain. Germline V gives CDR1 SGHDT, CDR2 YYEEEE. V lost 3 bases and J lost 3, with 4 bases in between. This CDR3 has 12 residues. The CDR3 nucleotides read TGTGCCAGCAGCTATAATGGAAACACCATATATTTT. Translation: CASSYNGNTIYF.

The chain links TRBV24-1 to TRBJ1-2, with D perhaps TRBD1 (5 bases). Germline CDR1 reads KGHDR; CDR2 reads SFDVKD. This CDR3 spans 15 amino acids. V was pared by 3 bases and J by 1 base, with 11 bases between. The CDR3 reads CATSDAGNYNYGYTF. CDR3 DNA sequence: TGTGCCACCAGTGATGCAGGGAATTATAACTATGGCTACACCTTC.

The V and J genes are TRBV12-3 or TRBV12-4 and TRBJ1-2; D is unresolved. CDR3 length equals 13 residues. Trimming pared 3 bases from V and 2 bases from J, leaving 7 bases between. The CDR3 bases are TGTGCCAGCAGTTTGGAAGGGAACTATGGCTACACCTTC. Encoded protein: CASSLEGNYGYTF.

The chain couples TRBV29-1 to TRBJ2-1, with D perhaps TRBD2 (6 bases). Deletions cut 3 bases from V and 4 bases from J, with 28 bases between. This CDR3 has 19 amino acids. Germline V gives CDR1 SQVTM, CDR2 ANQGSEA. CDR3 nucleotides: TGCAGCGTTGACTTGGAGGGTGGGCTCGATTCTGGGGGATACAATGAGCAGTTCTTC. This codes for CSVDLEGGLDSGGYNEQFF.

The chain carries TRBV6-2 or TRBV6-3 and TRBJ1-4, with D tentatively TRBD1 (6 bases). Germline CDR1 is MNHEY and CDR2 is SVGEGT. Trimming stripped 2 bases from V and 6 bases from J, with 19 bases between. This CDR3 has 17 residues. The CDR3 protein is CASSYGLRGAKDEKLFF. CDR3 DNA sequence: TGTGCCAGCAGTTACGGGCTCAGGGGAGCAAAGGATGAAAAACTGTTTTTT.

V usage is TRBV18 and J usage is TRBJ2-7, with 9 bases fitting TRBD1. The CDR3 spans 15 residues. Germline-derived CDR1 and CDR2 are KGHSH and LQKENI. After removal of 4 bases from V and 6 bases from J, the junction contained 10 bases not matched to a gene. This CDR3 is CASSQVDRGGIEQYF. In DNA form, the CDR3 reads TGTGCCAGCTCACAAGTGGACAGGGGAGGGATCGAGCAGTACTTC.

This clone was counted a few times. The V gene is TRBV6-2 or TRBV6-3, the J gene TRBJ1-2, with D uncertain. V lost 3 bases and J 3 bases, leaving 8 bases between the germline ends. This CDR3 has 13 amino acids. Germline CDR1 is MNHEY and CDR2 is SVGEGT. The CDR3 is CASSYAFHYGYTF. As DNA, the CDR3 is TGTGCCAGCAGTTATGCGTTTCACTATGGCTACACCTTC.

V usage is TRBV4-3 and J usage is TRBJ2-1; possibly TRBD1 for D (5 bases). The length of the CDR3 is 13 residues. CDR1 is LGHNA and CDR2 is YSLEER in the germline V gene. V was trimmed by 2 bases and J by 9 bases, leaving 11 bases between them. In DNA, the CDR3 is TGCGCCAGCAGCCAAATAGGGGCCGGTGAGCAGTTCTTC. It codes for CASSQIGAGEQFF.

For the CDR3, the DNA is TGTGCCAGCAGCTCCCAAGCCGATGACTACGAGCAGTACTTC. It encodes CASSSQADDYEQYF. J is TRBJ2-7 and V is TRBV7-9; no clear D. The CDR3 loop spans 14 amino acids. The germline CDR1 and CDR2 sequences are SEHNR and FQNEAQ (reference sequence). V lost 4 bases and J lost 3, with 13 bases in between.

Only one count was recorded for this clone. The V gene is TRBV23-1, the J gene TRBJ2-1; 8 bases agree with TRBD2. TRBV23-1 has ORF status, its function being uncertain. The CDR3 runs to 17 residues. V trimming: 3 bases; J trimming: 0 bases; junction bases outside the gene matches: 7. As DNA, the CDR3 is TGCGCCAGCAGTCAGGGGACTAGAGCGGTCTCCTACAATGAGCAGTTCTTC. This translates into CASSQGTRAVSYNEQFF.

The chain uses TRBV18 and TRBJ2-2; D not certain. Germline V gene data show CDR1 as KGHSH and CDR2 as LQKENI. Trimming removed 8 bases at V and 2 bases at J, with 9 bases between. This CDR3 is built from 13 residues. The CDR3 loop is CASPVDNTGELFF. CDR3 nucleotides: TGTGCCAGCCCGGTCGACAACACCGGGGAGCTGTTTTTT.

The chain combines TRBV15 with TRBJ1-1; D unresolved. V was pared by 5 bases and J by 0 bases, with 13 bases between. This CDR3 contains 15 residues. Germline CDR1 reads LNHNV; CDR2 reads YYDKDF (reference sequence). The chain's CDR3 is CATSPSWAMNTEAFF. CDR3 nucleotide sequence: TGTGCCACCAGCCCAAGTTGGGCAATGAACACTGAAGCTTTCTTT.

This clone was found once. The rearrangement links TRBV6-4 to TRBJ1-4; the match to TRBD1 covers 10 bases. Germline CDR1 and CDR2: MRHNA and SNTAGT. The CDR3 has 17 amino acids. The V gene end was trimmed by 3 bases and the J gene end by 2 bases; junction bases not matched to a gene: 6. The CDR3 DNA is TGTGCCAGCAGTGATGGGGGACAGGGGTTTACTAATGAAAAACTGTTTTTT. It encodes CASSDGGQGFTNEKLFF.

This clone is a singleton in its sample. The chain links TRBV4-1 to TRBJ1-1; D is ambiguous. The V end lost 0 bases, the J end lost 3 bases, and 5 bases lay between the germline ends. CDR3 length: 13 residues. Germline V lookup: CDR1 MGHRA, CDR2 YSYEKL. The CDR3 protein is CASSQDLYTEAFF. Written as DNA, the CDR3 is TGCGCCAGCAGCCAAGATCTGTACACTGAAGCTTTCTTT.

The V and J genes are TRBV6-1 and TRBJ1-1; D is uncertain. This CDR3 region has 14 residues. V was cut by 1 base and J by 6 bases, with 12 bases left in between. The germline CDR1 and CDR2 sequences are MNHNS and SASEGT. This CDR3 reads CASSEVGRKSEAFF. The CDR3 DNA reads TGTGCCAGCAGTGAAGTGGGTCGGAAGTCTGAAGCTTTCTTT.

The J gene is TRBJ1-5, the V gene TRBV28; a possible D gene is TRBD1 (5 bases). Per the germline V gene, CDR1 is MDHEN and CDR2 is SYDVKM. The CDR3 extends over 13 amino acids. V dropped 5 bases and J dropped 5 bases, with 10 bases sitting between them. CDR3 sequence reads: CASSLRGHQPQHF. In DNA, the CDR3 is TGTGCCAGCAGTCTACGGGGACATCAGCCCCAGCATTTT.